This TCR beta chain was sequenced for a study of blood T cells in healthy people across ages. Broader study findings: Underestimates were what the diversity estimates from one million T cells were considered to be. Any changes in expanded clonotypes were possibly confounded, as donor CMV status remained unknown. A greater number of naive CD4+ cells and higher diversity distinguished long-lived donors from aged donors.

Combining a sample-barcoded 5' primer with a J-beta primer mix, a second PCR ran for roughly 7 to 11 cycles. TCRdb fed the 5' RACE reads into MiXCR, producing one record per CDR3 protein. This sample carries 450,000 to 700,000 distinct CDR3 sequences, 25% to 30% of them seen once, and the ten largest clones take about 18%. CDR3 size: 14 residues. The V gene lost 6 bases and the J gene lost 5 bases, with 11 bases spanning the gap. Per germline, CDR1 SGHTA and CDR2 FQGNSA. Each donor gave roughly 10 milliliters of peripheral blood. As regards this clonotype: Its antigen is unknown.

This chain uses TRBV7-2 with TRBJ1-6; TRBD1 is a possible D gene (5 bases). The clonotype originates from a woman between 70 and 85 years old in good health. Material: blood. The CDR3 region is CASSRGPDNSPLHF. The CDR3 region has the DNA TGTGCCAGCAGTAGGGGACCGGATAATTCACCCCTCCACTTT.